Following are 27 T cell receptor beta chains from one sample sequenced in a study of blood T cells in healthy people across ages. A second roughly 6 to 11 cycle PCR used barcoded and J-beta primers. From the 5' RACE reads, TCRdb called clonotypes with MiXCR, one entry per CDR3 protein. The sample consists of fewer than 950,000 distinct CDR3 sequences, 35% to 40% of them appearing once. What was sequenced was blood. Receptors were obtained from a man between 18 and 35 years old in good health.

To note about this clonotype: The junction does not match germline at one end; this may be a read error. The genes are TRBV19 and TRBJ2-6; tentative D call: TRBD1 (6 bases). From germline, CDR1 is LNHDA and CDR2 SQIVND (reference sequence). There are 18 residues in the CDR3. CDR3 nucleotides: TGTGTCAGTAGCCTTAAACAGGGCCTAAGCTCTGGGGCCAACGTCCTGACTTTC. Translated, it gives CVSSLKQGLSSGANVLTF. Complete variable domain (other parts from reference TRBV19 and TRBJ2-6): DGGITQSPKYLFRKEGQNVTLSCEQNLNHDAMYWYRQDPGQGLRLIYYSQIVNDFQKGDIAEGYSVSREKKESFPLTVTSAQKNPTAFYLCVSSLKQGLSSGANVLTFGAGSRLTVL.

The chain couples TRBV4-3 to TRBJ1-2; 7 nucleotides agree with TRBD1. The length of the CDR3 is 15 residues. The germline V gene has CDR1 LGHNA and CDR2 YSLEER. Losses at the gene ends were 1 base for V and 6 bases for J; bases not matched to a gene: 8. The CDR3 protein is CASSQVARGWDGYTF. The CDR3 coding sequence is TGCGCCAGCAGCCAAGTCGCCAGGGGGTGGGATGGCTACACCTTC.

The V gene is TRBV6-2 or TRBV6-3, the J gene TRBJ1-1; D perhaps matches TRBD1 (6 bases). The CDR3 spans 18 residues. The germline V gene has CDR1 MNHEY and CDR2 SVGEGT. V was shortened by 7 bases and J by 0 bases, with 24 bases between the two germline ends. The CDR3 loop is CASTSYRGASNMNTEAFF. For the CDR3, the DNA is TGTGCCAGCACCTCCTATCGGGGGGCCTCAAATATGAACACTGAAGCTTTCTTT.

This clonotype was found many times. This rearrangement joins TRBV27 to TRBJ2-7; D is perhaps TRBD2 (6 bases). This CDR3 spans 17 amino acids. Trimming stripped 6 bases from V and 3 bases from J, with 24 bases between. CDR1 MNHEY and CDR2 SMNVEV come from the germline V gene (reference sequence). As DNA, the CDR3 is TGTGCCAGCAGCCAAAAGGGTGGGGGACTTAATGACTACGAGCAGTACTTC. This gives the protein CASSQKGGGLNDYEQYF.

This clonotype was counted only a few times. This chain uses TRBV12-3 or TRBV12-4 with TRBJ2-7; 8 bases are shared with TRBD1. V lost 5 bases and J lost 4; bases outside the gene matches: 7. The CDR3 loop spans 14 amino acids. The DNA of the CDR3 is TGTGCCAGCAGTCCCGGCAGGGGGCCGTACGAGCAGTACTTC. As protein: CASSPGRGPYEQYF.

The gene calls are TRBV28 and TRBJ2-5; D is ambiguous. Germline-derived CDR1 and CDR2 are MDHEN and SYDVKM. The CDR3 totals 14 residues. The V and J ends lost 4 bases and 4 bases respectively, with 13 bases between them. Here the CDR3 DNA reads TGTGCCAGCAGTTCACTTATGTCAGGAGAGACCCAGTACTTC. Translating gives CASSSLMSGETQYF.

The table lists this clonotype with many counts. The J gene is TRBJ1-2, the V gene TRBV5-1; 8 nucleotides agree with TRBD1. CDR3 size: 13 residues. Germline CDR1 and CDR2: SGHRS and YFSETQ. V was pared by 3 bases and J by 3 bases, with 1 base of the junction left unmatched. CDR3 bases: TGCGCCAGCAGCTCGACAGGGGACTATGGCTACACCTTC. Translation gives CASSSTGDYGYTF. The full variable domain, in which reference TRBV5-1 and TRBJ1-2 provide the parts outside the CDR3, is KAGVTQTPRYLIKTRGQQVTLSCSPISGHRSVSWYQQTPGQGLQFLFEYFSETQRNKGNFPGRFSGRQFSNSRSEMNVSTLELGDSALYLCASSSTGDYGYTFGSGTRLTVV.

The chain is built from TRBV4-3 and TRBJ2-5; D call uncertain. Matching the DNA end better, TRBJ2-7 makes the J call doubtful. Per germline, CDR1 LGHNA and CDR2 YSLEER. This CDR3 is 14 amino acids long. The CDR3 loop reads CASSQVSQSYEQYF. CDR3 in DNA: TGCGCCAGCAGCCAAGTTAGTCAGAGCTACGAGCAGTACTTC.

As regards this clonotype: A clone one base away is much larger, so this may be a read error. The DNA of the CDR3 is TGCAGCGTTGACACAGCCTACGAGCAGTTCTTC. It is translated as CSVDTAYEQFF. The chain recombines TRBV29-1 with TRBJ2-1; no clear D gene. The CDR3 runs to 11 residues. The ends were cut back, 3 bases at V and 10 bases at J, with 10 bases in the middle. The germline V gene has CDR1 SQVTM and CDR2 ANQGSEA.

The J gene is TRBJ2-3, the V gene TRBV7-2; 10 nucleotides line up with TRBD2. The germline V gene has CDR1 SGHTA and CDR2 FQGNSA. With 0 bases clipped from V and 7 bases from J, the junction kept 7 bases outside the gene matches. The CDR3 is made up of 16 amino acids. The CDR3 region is CASSLAPASGGNTQYF. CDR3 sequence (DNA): TGTGCCAGCAGCTTAGCGCCGGCTAGCGGGGGAAATACGCAGTATTTT.

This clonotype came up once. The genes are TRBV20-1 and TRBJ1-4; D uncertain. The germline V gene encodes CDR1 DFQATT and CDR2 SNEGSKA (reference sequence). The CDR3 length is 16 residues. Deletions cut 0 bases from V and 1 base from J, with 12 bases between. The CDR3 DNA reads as TGCAGTGCTAGAGACCCCCGTGCTGGAACTAATGAAAAACTGTTTTTT. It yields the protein CSARDPRAGTNEKLFF.

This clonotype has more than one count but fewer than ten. The CDR3 DNA reads TGTGCCAGCAGCTTAGGAGGTAGCGGTTGGACAGATACGCAGTATTTT. Protein product: CASSLGGSGWTDTQYF. The chain carries TRBV7-2 and TRBJ2-3; perhaps TRBD2 as D (6 bases). Germline V gene lookup returns CDR1 SGHTA and CDR2 FQGNSA. This CDR3 region has 16 residues. V was trimmed by 1 base and J by 3 bases, leaving 14 bases between them. Supplemented by reference TRBV7-2 and TRBJ2-3, the full variable domain reads GAGVSQSPSNKVTEKGKDVELRCDPISGHTALYWYRQSLGQGLEFLIYFQGNSAPDKSGLPSDRFSAERTGGSVSTLTIQRTQQEDSAVYLCASSLGGSGWTDTQYFGPGTRLTVL.

The CDR3 DNA is TGCAGCGTTCTCACAGGGGGTCTAGGAGCTGAAGCTTTCTTT. It is translated as CSVLTGGLGAEAFF. The chain has TRBV29-1 and TRBJ1-1; TRBD1 aligns across 8 bases. Germline V gene lookup returns CDR1 SQVTM and CDR2 ANQGSEA. V lost 5 bases to trimming and J lost 6 bases; unmatched junction nucleotides: 11. The CDR3 is made up of 14 amino acids.

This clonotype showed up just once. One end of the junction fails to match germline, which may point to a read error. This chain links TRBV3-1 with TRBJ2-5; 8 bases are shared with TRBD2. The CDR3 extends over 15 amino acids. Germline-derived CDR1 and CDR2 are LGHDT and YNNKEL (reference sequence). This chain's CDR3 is CAGSQGGTRQETQYF. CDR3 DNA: TGTGCCGGCAGCCAAGGTGGGACTAGACAAGAGACCCAGTACTTC.

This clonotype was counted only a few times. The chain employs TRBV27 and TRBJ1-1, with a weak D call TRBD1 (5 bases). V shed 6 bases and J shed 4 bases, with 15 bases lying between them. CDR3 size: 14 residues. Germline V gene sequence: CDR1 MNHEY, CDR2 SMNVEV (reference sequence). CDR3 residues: CASRGLRVITEAFF. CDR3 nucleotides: TGTGCCAGCAGAGGCCTCAGGGTAATCACTGAAGCTTTCTTT.

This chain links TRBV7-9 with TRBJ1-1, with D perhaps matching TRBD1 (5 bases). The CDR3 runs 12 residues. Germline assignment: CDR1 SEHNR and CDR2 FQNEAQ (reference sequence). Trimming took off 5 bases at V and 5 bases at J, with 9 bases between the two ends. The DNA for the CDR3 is TGTGCCAGCAGCGCAGGGTTAACTGAAGCTTTCTTT. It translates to CASSAGLTEAFF. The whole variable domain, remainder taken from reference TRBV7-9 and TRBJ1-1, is DTGVSQNPRHKITKRGQNVTFRCDPISEHNRLYWYRQTLGQGPEFLTYFQNEAQLEKSRLLSDRFSAERPKGSFSTLEIQRTEQGDSAMYLCASSAGLTEAFFGQGTRLTVV.

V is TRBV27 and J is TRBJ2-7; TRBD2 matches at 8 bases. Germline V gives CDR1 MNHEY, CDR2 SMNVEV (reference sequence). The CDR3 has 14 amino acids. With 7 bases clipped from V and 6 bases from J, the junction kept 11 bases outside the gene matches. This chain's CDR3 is CASKYTRGGLEQYF. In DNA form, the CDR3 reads TGTGCCAGCAAATACACCCGGGGGGGGCTCGAGCAGTACTTC.

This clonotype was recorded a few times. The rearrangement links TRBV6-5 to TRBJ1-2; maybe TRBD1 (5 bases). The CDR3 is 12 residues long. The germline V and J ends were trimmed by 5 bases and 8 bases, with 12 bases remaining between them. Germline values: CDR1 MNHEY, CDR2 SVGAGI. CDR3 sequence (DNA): TGTGCCAGCAGTAACGAGGGGTTCGGCTACACCTTC. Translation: CASSNEGFGYTF.

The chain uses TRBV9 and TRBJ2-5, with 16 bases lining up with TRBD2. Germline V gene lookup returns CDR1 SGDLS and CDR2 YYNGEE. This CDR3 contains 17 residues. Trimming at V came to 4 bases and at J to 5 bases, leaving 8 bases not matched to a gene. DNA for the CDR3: TGTGCCAGCAGCCCAGGGACTAGCGGGGGGGCTGTGGAGACCCAGTACTTC. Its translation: CASSPGTSGGAVETQYF.

The CDR3 here is CASSATQGADGELFF. Written as DNA, the CDR3 is TGTGCCAGCAGCGCCACACAGGGGGCGGACGGGGAGCTGTTTTTT. The chain couples TRBV7-9 to TRBJ2-2; 9 bases match TRBD1. CDR1 is SEHNR, CDR2 FQNEAQ, per germline (reference sequence). CDR3 length: 15 residues. The junction had 8 bases not matched to a gene; V was cut back by 5 bases and J by 7 bases.

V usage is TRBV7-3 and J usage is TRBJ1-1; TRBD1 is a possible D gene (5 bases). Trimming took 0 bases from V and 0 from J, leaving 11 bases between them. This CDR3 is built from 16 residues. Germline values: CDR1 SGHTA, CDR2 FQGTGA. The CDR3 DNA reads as TGTGCCAGCAGCTTAACCCCGGGACCTATGAACACTGAAGCTTTCTTT. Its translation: CASSLTPGPMNTEAFF.

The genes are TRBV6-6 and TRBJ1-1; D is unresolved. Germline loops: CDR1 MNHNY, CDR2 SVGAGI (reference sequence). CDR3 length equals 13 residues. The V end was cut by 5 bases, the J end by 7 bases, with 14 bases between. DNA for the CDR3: TGTGCCAGCAGTGATCGGGTTGCGAATGAAGCTTTCTTT. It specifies CASSDRVANEAFF.

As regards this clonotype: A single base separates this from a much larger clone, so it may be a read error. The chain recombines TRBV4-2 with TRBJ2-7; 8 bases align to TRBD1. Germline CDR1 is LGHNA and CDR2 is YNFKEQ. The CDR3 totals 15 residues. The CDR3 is CASSQMTGATYKQYF. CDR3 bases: TGTGCCAGCAGCCAAATGACAGGGGCGACCTACAAGCAGTACTTC.

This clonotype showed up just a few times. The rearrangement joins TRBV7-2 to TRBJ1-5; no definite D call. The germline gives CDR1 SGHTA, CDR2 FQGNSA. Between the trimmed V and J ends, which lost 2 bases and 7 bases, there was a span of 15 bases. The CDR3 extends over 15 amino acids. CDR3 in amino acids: CASSLLGLNGQPQHF. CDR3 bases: TGTGCCAGCAGCTTACTAGGACTGAACGGGCAGCCCCAGCATTTT.

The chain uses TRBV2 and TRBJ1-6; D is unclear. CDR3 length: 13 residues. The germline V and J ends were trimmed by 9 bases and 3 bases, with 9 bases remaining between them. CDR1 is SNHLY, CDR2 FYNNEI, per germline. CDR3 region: CARAGSYNSPLHF. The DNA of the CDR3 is TGTGCCAGGGCGGGGAGCTATAATTCACCCCTCCACTTT.

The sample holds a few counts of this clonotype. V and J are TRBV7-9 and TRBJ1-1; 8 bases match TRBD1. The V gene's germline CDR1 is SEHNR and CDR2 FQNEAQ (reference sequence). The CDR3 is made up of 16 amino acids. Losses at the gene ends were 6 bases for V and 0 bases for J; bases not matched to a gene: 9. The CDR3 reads CASRHDRGPLNTEAFF. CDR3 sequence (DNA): TGTGCCAGCAGACACGACAGGGGCCCTCTGAACACTGAAGCTTTCTTT.

CDR3 sequence (DNA): TGTGCCAGCAGCCAAGCTGGGGATAGCAATCAGCCCCAGCATTTT. Translating gives CASSQAGDSNQPQHF. The chain has TRBV4-2 and TRBJ1-5; D is unresolved. This CDR3 comprises 15 residues. The V end was cut by 1 base, the J end by 0 bases, with 7 bases between. Per germline, CDR1 LGHNA and CDR2 YNFKEQ.